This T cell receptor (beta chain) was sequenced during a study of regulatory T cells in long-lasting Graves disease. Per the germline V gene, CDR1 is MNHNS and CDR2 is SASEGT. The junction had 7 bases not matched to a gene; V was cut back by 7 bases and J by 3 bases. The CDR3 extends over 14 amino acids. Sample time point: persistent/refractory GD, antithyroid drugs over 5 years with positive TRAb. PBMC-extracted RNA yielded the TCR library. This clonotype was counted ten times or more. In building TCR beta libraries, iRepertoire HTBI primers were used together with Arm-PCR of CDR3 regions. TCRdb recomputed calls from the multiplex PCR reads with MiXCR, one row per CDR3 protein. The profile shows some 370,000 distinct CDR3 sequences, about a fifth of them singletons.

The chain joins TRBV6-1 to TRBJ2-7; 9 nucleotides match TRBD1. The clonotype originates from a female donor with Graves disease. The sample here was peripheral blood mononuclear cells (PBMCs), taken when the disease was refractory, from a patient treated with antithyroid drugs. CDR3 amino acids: CASTHTGGSYEQYF. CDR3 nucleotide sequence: TGTGCCAGCACTCATACAGGGGGCAGCTACGAGCAGTACTTC.